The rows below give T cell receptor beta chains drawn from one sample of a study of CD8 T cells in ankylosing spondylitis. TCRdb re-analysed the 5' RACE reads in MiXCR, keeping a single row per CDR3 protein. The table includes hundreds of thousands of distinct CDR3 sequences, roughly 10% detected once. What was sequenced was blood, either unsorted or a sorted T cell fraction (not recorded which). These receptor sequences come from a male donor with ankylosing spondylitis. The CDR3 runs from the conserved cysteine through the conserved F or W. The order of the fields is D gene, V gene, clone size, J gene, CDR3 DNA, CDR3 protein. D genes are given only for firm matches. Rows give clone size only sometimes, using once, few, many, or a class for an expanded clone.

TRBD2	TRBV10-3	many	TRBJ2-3	TGTGCCATCAGTGACGACTCGGGGGGGCGTTATACGCAGTATTTT	CAISDDSGGRYTQYF
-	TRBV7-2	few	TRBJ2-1	TGTGCCAGCAGCCTCCGGACTACCCAGCAGTTCTTC	CASSLRTTQQFF
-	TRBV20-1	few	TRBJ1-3	TGCAGTGCTAGAGACCCGAAGGAGTCTGGCTCTGGAAACACCATATATTTT	CSARDPKESGSGNTIYF
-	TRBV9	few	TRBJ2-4	TGTGCCAGCAGCGTAGGAATAGCCAAAAACATTCAGTACTTC	CASSVGIAKNIQYF
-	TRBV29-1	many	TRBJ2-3	TGCAGCGTTTTCGGGGTGATCAGCGATACGCAGTATTTT	CSVFGVISDTQYF
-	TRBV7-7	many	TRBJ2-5	TGTGCTAGCAGCCCGGGACCTTTCCAAGAGACCCAGTACTTC	CASSPGPFQETQYF
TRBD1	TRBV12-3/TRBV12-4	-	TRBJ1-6	TGTGCCAGCAGGCCACGATTACAGGGGTATTCACCCCTCCACTTT	CASRPRLQGYSPLHF
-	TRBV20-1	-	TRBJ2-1	TGCAGTGCTCCAGACAGGTTGGGGATATACAATGAGCAGTTCTTC	CSAPDRLGIYNEQFF
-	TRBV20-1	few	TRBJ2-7	TGCAGTGCTAGACCACTAAGGCCGGGGGCCGGCTCCTACGAGCAGTACTTC	CSARPLRPGAGSYEQYF
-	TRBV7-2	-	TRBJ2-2	TGTGCCATCAGCTTAGCGCCTCCGGGACTCGGATCCACCGGGGAGCTGTTTTTT	CAISLAPPGLGSTGELFF
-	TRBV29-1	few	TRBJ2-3	TGCAGCGTCGCTAAACAGGGCCCTGGCGCAGATACGCAGTATTTT	CSVAKQGPGADTQYF
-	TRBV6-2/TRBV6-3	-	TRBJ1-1	TGTGCCAGCACCCGCTTCGGGGGGGGCACTGAAGCTTTCTTT	CASTRFGGGTEAFF
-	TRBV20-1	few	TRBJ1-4	TGCAGTGCTAGGCAGTCTAATGAAAAACTGTTTTTT	CSARQSNEKLFF
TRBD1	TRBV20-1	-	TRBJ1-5	TGCAGTGCGTCCAGGGGGATAGGAAAGCCCCAGCATTTT	CSASRGIGKPQHF
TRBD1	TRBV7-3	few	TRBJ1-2	TGTGCCAGCAGCGAGACGACAGGGGGCCCTCATGGCTTC	CASSETTGGPHGF
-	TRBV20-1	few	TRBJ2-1	TGCAGTGCTCAGAAGCGAGGCCCTTTAAATGAGCAGTTCTTC	CSAQKRGPLNEQFF
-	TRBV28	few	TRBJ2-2	TGTGCCAGCAGGAACAGGCAATACACCGGGGAGCTGTTTTTT	CASRNRQYTGELFF
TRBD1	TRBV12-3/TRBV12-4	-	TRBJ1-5	TGTGCCAGCAGCCACCAGGGGGGTAACTGGCCCCAGCATTTT	CASSHQGGNWPQHF
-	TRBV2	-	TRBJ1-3	TGTGCCAGCAGTCGAGAGCTCGCAAACACCATATATTTT	CASSRELANTIYF
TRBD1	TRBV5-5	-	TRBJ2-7	TGTGCCAGCAGCCTTTGGACAGGGGCTAGCTCCTACGAGCAGTACTTC	CASSLWTGASSYEQYF
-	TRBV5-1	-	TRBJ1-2	TGCGCCAGCAGCTTGGGCCCCTTAGGGGCGTCGGCTGGCTACACCTTC	CASSLGPLGASAGYTF
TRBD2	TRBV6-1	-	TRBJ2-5	TGTGCCACCAGGAGGACTAGCGGGAGAATAGAGACCCAGTACTTC	CATRRTSGRIETQYF
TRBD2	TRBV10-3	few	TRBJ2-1	TGTGCCATCAGTGAGTCAAGCGGGAGTGTTGGTGAGCAGTTCTTC	CAISESSGSVGEQFF
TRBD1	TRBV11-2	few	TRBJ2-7	TGTGCCAGCATTAGGGACGGACAGGGGTCCTACGAGCAGTACTTC	CASIRDGQGSYEQYF
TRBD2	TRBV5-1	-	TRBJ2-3	TGCGCCAGCGCCCCTAGCGGGGGTCCCACAGATACGCAGTATTTT	CASAPSGGPTDTQYF
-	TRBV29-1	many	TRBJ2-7	TGCAGCGTTAAAAGTCCGGGGGTCGAGCAGTACTTC	CSVKSPGVEQYF
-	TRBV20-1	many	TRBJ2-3	TGCAGTGCTACGTTGGCTAGCACCACAGATACGCAGTATTTT	CSATLASTTDTQYF
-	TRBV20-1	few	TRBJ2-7	TGCAGTGCTAGATTAACGGGCAGAACCTACGAGCAGTACTTC	CSARLTGRTYEQYF
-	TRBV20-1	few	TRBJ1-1	TGCAGTGCTAGAATTGCGGGGGTGAACACTGAAGCTTTCTTT	CSARIAGVNTEAFF
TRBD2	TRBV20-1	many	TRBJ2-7	TGCAGTGCTAGAGATCTCCTGAGCGGGATAGGGTCCGAGCAGTACTTC	CSARDLLSGIGSEQYF
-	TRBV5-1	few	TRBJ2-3	TGCGCCAGCAGTCTCTTTAGTCCGGGGGCAGATACGCAGTATTTT	CASSLFSPGADTQYF
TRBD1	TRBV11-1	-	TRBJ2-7	TGTGCCAGCAGCTTGCGGCCCGGGACAGTTGAGCAGGGTCGTCCCTACGAGCAGTACTTC	CASSLRPGTVEQGRPYEQYF
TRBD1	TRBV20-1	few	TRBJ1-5	TGCAGTGCTAGAAATGCTGGGACAGGACACCTCCTAAACAATCAGCCCCAGCATTTT	CSARNAGTGHLLNNQPQHF
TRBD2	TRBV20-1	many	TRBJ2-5	TGCAGTGCTAGAGACACAGGACTAGCGGGCCACCAAGAGACCCAGTACTTC	CSARDTGLAGHQETQYF
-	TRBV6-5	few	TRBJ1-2	TGTGCCAGCAGTTATACACGGGGGATCGCAGGCTACACCTTC	CASSYTRGIAGYTF
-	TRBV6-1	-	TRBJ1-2	TGTGCCAGCAGATCGGGACATCTTTGGAACTATGGCTACACCTTC	CASRSGHLWNYGYTF
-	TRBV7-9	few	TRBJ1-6	TGTGCCAGCAGCCAGCTGGGAGCAGGGCAGAATTCACCCCTCCACTTT	CASSQLGAGQNSPLHF
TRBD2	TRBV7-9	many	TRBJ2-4	TGTGCCAGCAGCCGCCCGGGGGGGCTAGACCCCAAAAACATTCAGTACTTC	CASSRPGGLDPKNIQYF